Sequencing of this T cell receptor (beta chain) was carried out in a study of blood T cells in healthy people across ages. Study-wide results and limits: More naive CD4+ cells and higher diversity were found in long-lived than in aged donors. TCR beta diversity correlated strongly with naive T cell percentage.

A sample-barcoded 5' primer and a J-beta primer mix were used in a second PCR of roughly 7 to 11 cycles. TCRdb independently ran MiXCR on the 5' RACE reads; one entry per CDR3 protein. Of some 1.6 million distinct CDR3 sequences in the sample, almost 35% are singletons; the top ten hold roughly 10%. CDR3 length equals 15 residues. Trimming shortened V by 5 bases and J by 4 bases, and 15 bases separated the two germline ends. The germline V gene has CDR1 SNHLY and CDR2 FYNNEI. This clonotype was detected ten times or more. The target antigen is unknown. Drawn from each donor were approximately 10 milliliters of peripheral blood. Extractions gave at least 5.5 micrograms of total RNA per sample.

The TCR was taken from a woman aged 25 to 39 in good health. The sequenced sample was blood. V usage is TRBV2 and J usage is TRBJ2-1, with D possibly being TRBD2 (6 bases). The CDR3 DNA reads TGTGCCAGCAGTCCCGGGACTCTCGGGTACAATGAGCAGTTCTTC. Amino acids: CASSPGTLGYNEQFF.